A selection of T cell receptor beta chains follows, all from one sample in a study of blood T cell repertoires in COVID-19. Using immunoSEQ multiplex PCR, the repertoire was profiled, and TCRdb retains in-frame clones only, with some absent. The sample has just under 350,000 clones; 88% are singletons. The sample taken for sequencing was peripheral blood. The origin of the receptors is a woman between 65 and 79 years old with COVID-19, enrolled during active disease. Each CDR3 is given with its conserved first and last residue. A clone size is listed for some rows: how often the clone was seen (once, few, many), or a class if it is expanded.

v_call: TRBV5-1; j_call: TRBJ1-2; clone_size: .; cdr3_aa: CASSLDSNYGYTF
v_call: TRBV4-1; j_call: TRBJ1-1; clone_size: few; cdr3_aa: CASSQEGRGVTEAFF
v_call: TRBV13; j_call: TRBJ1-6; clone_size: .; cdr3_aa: CASSFEGMRSPLHF
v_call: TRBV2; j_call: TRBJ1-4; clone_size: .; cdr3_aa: CASTLQGPTTNEKLFF
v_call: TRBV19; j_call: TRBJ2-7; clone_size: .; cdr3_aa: CASSSRVTYEQYF
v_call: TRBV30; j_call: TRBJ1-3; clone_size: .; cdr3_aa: CAWNRGPGNTIYF
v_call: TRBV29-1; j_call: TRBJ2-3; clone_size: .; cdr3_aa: CSVGLSGVTDTQYF
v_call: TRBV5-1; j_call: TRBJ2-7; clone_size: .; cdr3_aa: CASSPETFYEQYF
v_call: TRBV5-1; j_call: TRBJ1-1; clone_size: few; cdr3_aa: CASRQYAGAEAFF
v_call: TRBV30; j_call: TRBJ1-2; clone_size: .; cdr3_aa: CAGTGGGYGYTF
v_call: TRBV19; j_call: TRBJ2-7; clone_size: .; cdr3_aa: CASSAGTGGYEQYF